One and the same sample provided the 21 T cell receptor beta chains below, sequenced in a study of CD8+ T cells in alopecia areata. RNA, once extracted, was reverse transcribed into cDNA for use as the sequencing template. Sequencing was performed with immunoSEQ multiplex PCR; in TCRdb, only in-frame clones are kept and a portion is missing. The repertoire includes 95,000 to 120,000 clones, roughly 55% of them detected once, and 20% to 30% sits in the top ten. Sequences were obtained from NKG2D-low CD8+ T cells sorted from blood. Receptors originate from a human donor with alopecia areata.

CDR3 protein: CSVEGGTGPGEQFF. The CDR3, as DNA: TGCAGCGTTGAAGGCGGGACAGGGCCTGGTGAGCAGTTCTTC. This rearrangement joins TRBV29-1 to TRBJ2-1, with 9 bases matching TRBD1. Per germline, CDR1 SQVTM and CDR2 ANQGSEA. The trim removed 1 base at V and 9 bases at J, leaving 7 bases unmatched. The CDR3 totals 14 residues.

The chain employs TRBV7-9 and TRBJ2-2; tentatively, D is TRBD2 (5 bases). The CDR3 is made up of 15 amino acids. The germline V gene encodes CDR1 SEHNR and CDR2 FQNEAQ (reference sequence). Trimming stripped 1 base from V and 4 bases from J, with 10 bases between. In nucleotides, the CDR3 is TGTGCCAGCAGCTTAGGTGTGGGAGCCACCGGGGAGCTGTTTTTT. As protein: CASSLGVGATGELFF. Variable domain in full (rest from reference TRBV7-9 and TRBJ2-2): DTGVSQNPRHKITKRGQNVTFRCDPISEHNRLYWYRQTLGQGPEFLTYFQNEAQLEKSRLLSDRFSAERPKGSFSTLEIQRTEQGDSAMYLCASSLGVGATGELFFGEGSRLTVL.

V gene TRBV5-6 combines with J gene TRBJ2-3; no clear D. This CDR3 has 18 amino acids. The V gene lost 3 bases and the J gene lost 0 bases, with 20 bases spanning the gap. CDR1 and CDR2 from the germline V gene are SGHDT and YYEEEE. The DNA for the CDR3 is TGTGCCAGCAGCTACATAGGGCCGGCACTTGGGAGCACAGATACGCAGTATTTT. This codes for CASSYIGPALGSTDTQYF. Filled out from reference TRBV5-6 and TRBJ2-3, the complete variable domain reads DAGVTQSPTHLIKTRGQQVTLRCSPKSGHDTVSWYQQALGQGPQFIFQYYEEEERQRGNFPDRFSGHQFPNYSSELNVNALLLGDSALYLCASSYIGPALGSTDTQYFGPGTRLTVL.

V usage is TRBV11-2 and J usage is TRBJ2-7, with no clear D. Germline assignment: CDR1 SGHAT and CDR2 FQNNGV. V was trimmed by 1 base and J by 2 bases, leaving 9 bases between them. The CDR3 totals 14 residues. CDR3 DNA sequence: TGTGCCAGCAGCTTAGTCCAGCCCACCTACGAGCAGTACTTC. Amino acid sequence: CASSLVQPTYEQYF.

The chain is built from TRBV29-1 and TRBJ2-5; weak D call: TRBD1 (5 bases). This CDR3 comprises 13 residues. Trimming stripped 3 bases from V and 1 base from J, with 9 bases between. The V gene's germline CDR1 is SQVTM and CDR2 ANQGSEA. The CDR3 sequence: CSVDWTPQETQYF. The DNA of the CDR3 is TGCAGCGTTGATTGGACACCCCAAGAGACCCAGTACTTC.

The table lists this clone with a few counts. J is TRBJ2-3 and V is TRBV7-2, with 7 bases identical to TRBD2. The germline gives CDR1 SGHTA, CDR2 FQGNSA. V lost 4 bases, J lost 4 bases, and 8 bases stayed unmatched. This CDR3 spans 15 amino acids. For the CDR3, the DNA is TGTGCCAGCAGCTCCGGGGCGGGAGCGTCAGATACGCAGTATTTT. Residues: CASSSGAGASDTQYF.

The rearrangement uses TRBV7-3 and TRBJ2-2; 10 positions match TRBD2. This CDR3 spans 17 amino acids. Trimming at V came to 1 base and at J to 3 bases, leaving 5 bases not matched to a gene. Germline lookup yields CDR1 SGHTA and CDR2 FQGTGA. For the CDR3, the DNA is TGTGCCAGCAGCTTAATCGGTCTAGCGGGAGACACCGGGGAGCTGTTTTTT. Translation gives CASSLIGLAGDTGELFF.

The rearrangement links TRBV5-6 to TRBJ2-7; D ambiguous. V was shortened by 5 bases and J by 3 bases, with 9 bases between the two germline ends. Looked up from germline, CDR1 is SGHDT and CDR2 is YYEEEE. This CDR3 spans 12 amino acids. CDR3 sequence (DNA): TGTGCCAGCAGTGTCAGTCTCTACGAGCAGTACTTC. Translation: CASSVSLYEQYF. The variable domain in full, with the rest retrieved from reference TRBV5-6 and TRBJ2-7, is DAGVTQSPTHLIKTRGQQVTLRCSPKSGHDTVSWYQQALGQGPQFIFQYYEEEERQRGNFPDRFSGHQFPNYSSELNVNALLLGDSALYLCASSVSLYEQYFGPGTRLTVT.

The gene calls are TRBV5-5 and TRBJ2-1; TRBD1 matches at 10 bases. Germline trimming cut 6 bases from V and 0 bases from J; bases unmatched to any gene: 3. Germline V gene sequence: CDR1 SGHKS, CDR2 YYEKEE (reference sequence). This CDR3 contains 15 residues. The CDR3 loop is CASTGQGVSYNEQFF. DNA of the CDR3: TGTGCCAGCACCGGACAGGGGGTCTCCTACAATGAGCAGTTCTTC.

This chain joins TRBV27 and TRBJ2-1; 9 bases agree with TRBD1. J gave up 7 bases and V 8 bases, and 9 bases lay outside the gene matches. Germline values: CDR1 MNHEY, CDR2 SMNVEV (reference sequence). The CDR3 spans 14 residues. The CDR3 sequence is CASGLGQGTNEQFF. As DNA, the CDR3 is TGTGCCAGCGGCCTGGGACAGGGTACGAATGAGCAGTTCTTC.

The chain employs TRBV4-1 and TRBJ2-1, with TRBD2 matching 7 bases. Germline CDR1 and CDR2: MGHRA and YSYEKL. The V segment lost 0 bases and the J segment 4 bases; nucleotides outside the gene matches: 6. CDR3 length equals 16 residues. The CDR3 DNA reads TGCGCCAGCAGCCAAGATCGGGGGGAGGGATACAATGAGCAGTTCTTC. Its protein is CASSQDRGEGYNEQFF.

A remark on this clone: An end of the junction does not agree with germline; a read error may underlie this. This rearrangement joins TRBV7-7 to TRBJ2-1, with D tentatively TRBD1 (6 bases). Per the germline V gene, CDR1 is SSHAT and CDR2 is FNYEAQ (reference sequence). The CDR3 has 16 amino acids. CDR3 amino acids: CASSLGGESSYNEQFF. The DNA of the CDR3 is TGTGCTAGCAGCTTAGGGGGAGAGAGCTCCTACAATGAGCAGTTCTTC.

Regarding this clone: The sample carries other DNA sequences with the same CDR3. This sequence joins TRBV23-1 and TRBJ2-6, with 8 bases identical to TRBD1. TRBV23-1 is an ORF; its function is uncertain. This CDR3 comprises 19 residues. The V gene end was trimmed by 7 bases and the J gene end by 2 bases; junction bases not matched to a gene: 16. CDR3 residues: CASNQDRERGGTGANVLTF. In DNA, the CDR3 is TGCGCCAGCAATCAGGACAGGGAGAGGGGTGGGACTGGGGCCAACGTCCTGACTTTC.

This clone appeared a single time. V is TRBV28 and J is TRBJ2-5; D may be TRBD2 (6 bases). Germline values: CDR1 MDHEN, CDR2 SYDVKM. The CDR3 length is 15 residues. V was shortened by 5 bases and J by 2 bases, with 15 bases between the two germline ends. CDR3 sequence (DNA): TGTGCCAGCAGTCCTCCTTCGCGGGAACAAGAGACCCAGTACTTC. Residues: CASSPPSREQETQYF.

This chain joins TRBV2 and TRBJ2-2, with D unclear. The ends were cut back, 4 bases at V and 6 bases at J, with 6 bases in the middle. From germline, CDR1 is SNHLY and CDR2 FYNNEI. CDR3 size: 12 residues. The CDR3 nucleotides read TGTGCCAGCAGTGGTGTCTCCGGGGAGCTGTTTTTT. Its translation is CASSGVSGELFF.

As concerns this clone: At one boundary the junction diverges from the germline segment, which might be a read error. The J gene is TRBJ2-2, the V gene TRBV7-7; D uncertain. CDR3 length equals 16 residues. Germline V CDR1 and CDR2: SSHAT, FNYEAQ (reference sequence). CDR3 region: CASSVDTERFTGELFF. In DNA, the CDR3 is TGTGCTAGCAGCGTAGACACGGAACGTTTCACCGGGGAGCTGTTTTTT.

This rearrangement joins TRBV7-2 to TRBJ2-1; no reliable D call. This CDR3 has 11 amino acids. CDR1 and CDR2 (germline): SGHTA, FQGNSA. V dropped 4 bases and J dropped 10 bases, with 8 bases sitting between them. The CDR3 sequence: CASSSDGEQFF. The CDR3 nucleotides read TGTGCCAGCAGCTCCGACGGGGAGCAGTTCTTC.

The V call is TRBV28, the J call TRBJ2-3, with TRBD2 matching 8 bases. CDR3 length: 18 amino acids. Looked up from germline, CDR1 is MDHEN and CDR2 is SYDVKM. V was pared by 2 bases and J by 5 bases, with 15 bases of the junction left unmatched. The CDR3 reads CASSLTLLTGGPEDTQYF. CDR3 DNA sequence: TGTGCCAGCAGTTTAACTCTCTTGACGGGAGGGCCAGAAGATACGCAGTATTTT.

The CDR3 protein is CASSSLTASSNQPQHF. In nucleotides, the CDR3 is TGTGCCAGCAGCTCGTTGACAGCTTCTAGCAATCAGCCCCAGCATTTT. This rearrangement joins TRBV7-2 to TRBJ1-5; D possibly corresponds to TRBD1 (5 bases). From germline, CDR1 is SGHTA and CDR2 FQGNSA. The CDR3 totals 16 residues. Trimming stripped 4 bases from V and 0 bases from J, with 13 bases between.

This sequence joins TRBV7-9 and TRBJ2-7; tentatively, D is TRBD1 or TRBD2 (5 bases each). The germline CDR1 and CDR2 sequences are SEHNR and FQNEAQ (reference sequence). The V and J ends lost 2 bases and 7 bases respectively, with 9 bases between them. This CDR3 is built from 12 residues. CDR3 sequence (DNA): TGTGCCAGCAGCTTACGGGGCGAAGAGCAGTACTTC. Translated, it gives CASSLRGEEQYF.

J is TRBJ2-2 and V is TRBV28; D tentatively fits TRBD1 or TRBD2 (5 bases each). The V and J ends lost 5 bases and 1 base respectively, with 8 bases between them. The germline gives CDR1 MDHEN, CDR2 SYDVKM. This CDR3 contains 14 residues. CDR3 region: CASSVGRNTGELFF. The DNA of the CDR3 is TGTGCCAGCAGTGTGGGACGGAACACCGGGGAGCTGTTTTTT. The whole variable domain, remainder taken from reference TRBV28 and TRBJ2-2, is DVKVTQSSRYLVKRTGEKVFLECVQDMDHENMFWYRQDPGLGLRLIYFSYDVKMKEKGDIPEGYSVSREKKERFSLILESASTNQTSMYLCASSVGRNTGELFFGEGSRLTVL.